This TCR beta chain came from a study of identical twins' blood T cells. Overall study findings and caveats: Shared CDR3 clonotype counts between two donors mainly tracked the product of their cloneset sizes, twins included.

Each CDR3 protein gets one entry after TCRdb re-called the 5' RACE reads with MiXCR. The table lists 350,000 to 450,000 distinct CDR3 sequences, roughly 27% of them singletons. Germline CDR1 SGDLS, CDR2 YYNGEE. This CDR3 spans 17 amino acids. The ends were cut back, 3 bases at V and 1 base at J, with 17 bases in the middle. This clonotype was observed a few times. Its target is not known. The source of this sequence is a woman aged 18-55 years in good health. The sample was PBMCs. The genes are TRBV9 and TRBJ2-1; D tentatively reads TRBD1 or TRBD2 (6 bases each). The CDR3 protein is CASSARVRGQSYNEQFF. The CDR3 nucleotides are TGTGCCAGCAGCGCTCGGGTTCGGGGGCAGTCCTACAATGAGCAGTTCTTC.